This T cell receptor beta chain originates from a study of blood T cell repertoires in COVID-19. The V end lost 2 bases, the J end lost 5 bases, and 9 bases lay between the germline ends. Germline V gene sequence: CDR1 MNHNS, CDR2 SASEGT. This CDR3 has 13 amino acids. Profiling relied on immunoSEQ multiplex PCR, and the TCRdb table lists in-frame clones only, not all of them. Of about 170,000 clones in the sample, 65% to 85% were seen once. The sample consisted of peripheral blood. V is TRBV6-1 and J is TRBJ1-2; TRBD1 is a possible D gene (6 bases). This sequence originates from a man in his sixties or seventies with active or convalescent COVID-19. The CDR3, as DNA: TGTGCCAGCAGTGAACTGGGGGCGTATGGCTACACCTTC. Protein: CASSELGAYGYTF.